This TCR beta chain was retrieved from a study of blood T cells in healthy people across ages. Study-wide results and limits: Roughly linearly, TCR beta diversity per million T cells fell as age increased. Diversity of TCR beta correlated strongly with naive T cell percentage.

This CDR3 comprises 12 residues. V was shortened by 5 bases and J by 4 bases, with 9 bases between the two germline ends. Germline CDR1 MNHEY, CDR2 SMNVEV (reference sequence). Of note for this clonotype: Its antigen is as yet unknown.

The authors ran a second PCR of about 7 to 12 cycles using a sample-barcoded 5' primer and a J-beta primer mix. A 12-random-nucleotide template-switch adaptor tagged each cDNA molecule. TCRdb re-derived calls from the 5' RACE reads in MiXCR, one entry per CDR3 protein. There are some 1.5 million distinct CDR3 sequences in the sample; roughly 27% occur only once, and 7.7% lies in the top ten. Every sample gave at least 5 micrograms of total RNA when it was extracted. The V call is TRBV27, the J call TRBJ2-7; D is undetermined. The sequenced sample consisted of blood. This clonotype was obtained from a woman in her thirties in good health. The CDR3 spells CASSNGRYEQYF. The CDR3 region has the DNA TGTGCCAGCAGTAATGGGCGGTACGAGCAGTACTTC.